This T cell receptor beta chain was recovered during a study of T cells expressing NK-cell markers. Study as a whole: Underlying the TCR beta repertoires were sorted CD3+CD56+NKG2C+, CD3+CD56+NKG2C- and CD3+CD56-NKG2C+ T cells.

This CDR3 is 16 amino acids long. Germline lookup yields CDR1 SGHRS and CDR2 YFSETQ. For each CDR3 protein, TCRdb gives one entry from its re-call of the 5' RACE reads, without DNA. Its listing shows approximately 420,000 distinct CDR3 sequences. The receptor was isolated from a woman aged 45 to 65 in good health. Sequences were obtained from blood T cells: a sorted CD56 or NKG2C T cell subset, CD4+ or CD8+ T cells, or bulk PBMC T cells (not recorded which). The V gene is TRBV5-1, the J gene TRBJ2-2. The CDR3 spells CASSLMAVTNTGELFF.